These T cell receptor beta chains were read from a single sample in a study of vaccination and CD4 T cells after COVID-19. TCRdb reprocessed the PCR reads with MiXCR, giving one entry per CDR3 protein. The table lists around 23,000 distinct CDR3 sequences, around 40% of them singletons. No cognate antigen is known for these TCRs. This specimen consisted of CD4+ T cells from blood, cultured in vitro, obtained about 7 months after SARS-CoV-2 vaccination. These receptors originate from a human donor who had recovered from COVID-19. Each CDR3 is given with its conserved first and last residue. Fields, in order: CDR3 length, D gene, V gene, clone size, J gene, CDR3 protein, CDR3 DNA. D genes are given only for firm matches. Rows may omit the clone size; those that give it use once, few, many or a size class.

CDR3 length: 14
D gene: TRBD1
V gene: TRBV20-1
clone size: few
J gene: TRBJ1-2
CDR3 protein: CSAIRRQGGYGYTF
CDR3 DNA: TGCAGTGCTATAAGGCGACAGGGCGGCTATGGCTACACCTTC

CDR3 length: 18
D gene: TRBD1
V gene: TRBV20-1
clone size: .
J gene: TRBJ2-1
CDR3 protein: CSAGERDRGMSSYNEQFF
CDR3 DNA: TGCAGTGCTGGGGAACGGGACAGGGGAATGAGCTCCTACAATGAGCAGTTCTTC

CDR3 length: 12
D gene: TRBD2
V gene: TRBV10-1
clone size: .
J gene: TRBJ2-3
CDR3 protein: CASGTNADTQYF
CDR3 DNA: TGCGCCAGCGGGACTAACGCAGATACGCAGTATTTT

CDR3 length: 15
D gene: TRBD1
V gene: TRBV27
clone size: .
J gene: TRBJ1-5
CDR3 protein: CASSLRTGVGQPQHF
CDR3 DNA: TGTGCCAGCAGTCTCAGGACAGGGGTTGGTCAGCCCCAGCATTTT

CDR3 length: 16
D gene: TRBD2
V gene: TRBV19
clone size: .
J gene: TRBJ2-1
CDR3 protein: CASSILAGGAYNEQFF
CDR3 DNA: TGTGCCAGTAGTATCCTAGCGGGAGGTGCCTACAATGAGCAGTTCTTC

CDR3 length: 19
D gene: TRBD1
V gene: TRBV28
clone size: .
J gene: TRBJ2-7
CDR3 protein: CASSLSGTGGEVNSYEQYF
CDR3 DNA: TGTGCCAGCAGTTTATCGGGGACAGGGGGCGAAGTCAACTCCTACGAGCAGTACTTC

CDR3 length: 15
D gene: TRBD2
V gene: TRBV7-2
clone size: few
J gene: TRBJ2-5
CDR3 protein: CASSIPGSGGETQYF
CDR3 DNA: TGTGCCAGCAGTATACCGGGGAGCGGGGGAGAGACCCAGTACTTC

CDR3 length: 14
D gene: .
V gene: TRBV20-1
clone size: .
J gene: TRBJ2-7
CDR3 protein: CSGEPLGSNYEQYF
CDR3 DNA: TGCAGTGGGGAACCCCTCGGCAGCAACTACGAGCAGTACTTC

CDR3 length: 10
D gene: .
V gene: TRBV20-1
clone size: .
J gene: TRBJ2-7
CDR3 protein: CSAPLGEPYF
CDR3 DNA: TGCAGTGCACCGTTAGGAGAGCCGTACTTC

CDR3 length: 13
D gene: TRBD2
V gene: TRBV20-1
clone size: few
J gene: TRBJ2-3
CDR3 protein: CSARPVSGRAQYF
CDR3 DNA: TGCAGTGCTAGACCCGTTTCGGGGAGGGCGCAGTATTTT

CDR3 length: 13
D gene: TRBD2
V gene: TRBV27
clone size: .
J gene: TRBJ2-5
CDR3 protein: CASRLAVQETQYF
CDR3 DNA: TGTGCCAGCCGACTAGCAGTCCAAGAGACCCAGTACTTC